This T cell receptor (beta chain) emerged from a study of shared clonotypes between healthy human individuals. When replicate PCRs were run on unsorted PBMC, they used approximately 0.3 ug DNA, 25,000 to 35,000 T cell genomes. The sequenced material, unsorted PBMC DNA, was run on ten immunoSEQ deep assay plates. Some clones are missing from TCRdb's copy, which holds only in-frame ones; the method was immunoSEQ multiplex PCR. This sample carries 450,000 to 550,000 clones, 75% to 85% of them seen once, and the ten largest clones take over 10%. Germline V gene sequence: CDR1 MGHRA, CDR2 YSYEKL. CDR3 length: 15 amino acids. As concerns this clone: One end of the junction varies from germline; a read error may be responsible.

The sequence was collected from a woman aged 35 to 49 in good health. Some clones in this sample may be carry-over from other donors' samples. The rearrangement joins TRBV4-1 to TRBJ2-1, with D possibly TRBD2 on 6 matching bases. Sequences were obtained from PBMCs. DNA for the CDR3: TGCGCCAGCAGCCAAGTGCCGCGGGATACAATGAGCAGCATCTTC. Residues: CASSQVPRDTMSSIF.